Below, 6 T cell receptor beta chains from the same sample are listed, as sequenced in a study of PD-L1 blockade in urothelial cancer. Stated time point: peripheral blood 6 weeks after treatment start. Sequenced by immunoSEQ multiplex PCR; TCRdb stores in-frame clones only, minus some. The table lists some 120,000 clones, approximately 90% of them singletons, with about 1.8% in the top ten. The material was PBMCs, obtained around atezolizumab (anti-PD-L1) treatment. These receptors were collected from a man in his 60s with urothelial cancer.

The chain recombines TRBV5-1 with TRBJ2-7, with TRBD2 identical over 15 bases. This CDR3 has 17 amino acids. Trimming took 4 bases from V and 5 from J; bases not matched to a gene: 10. The V gene's germline CDR1 is SGHRS and CDR2 YFSETQ. CDR3 in amino acids: CASSHRGLAGGPHEQYF. CDR3 DNA sequence: TGCGCCAGCAGCCACCGTGGACTAGCGGGAGGGCCTCACGAGCAGTACTTC.

The V gene is TRBV5-1, the J gene TRBJ1-2, with D perhaps TRBD1 (6 bases). The CDR3 has 14 amino acids. CDR1 SGHRS and CDR2 YFSETQ come from the germline V gene. Trimming took 7 bases from V and 7 from J, leaving 20 bases between them. The DNA of the CDR3 is TGCGCCAGCGGGAGGGGGGGTTTAAGATCTGGCTACACCTTC. This encodes CASGRGGLRSGYTF.

This rearrangement joins TRBV11-3 to TRBJ2-3, with D perhaps matching TRBD1 (5 bases). Germline CDR1 reads SGHNT; CDR2 reads YENEEA. The V and J ends lost 0 bases and 0 bases respectively, with 7 bases between them. The CDR3 covers 15 residues. The CDR3 reads CASSLDGASTDTQYF. In DNA, the CDR3 is TGTGCCAGCAGCTTAGATGGGGCAAGCACAGATACGCAGTATTTT. Together with reference TRBV11-3 and TRBJ2-3, the CDR3 gives the full variable domain: EAGVVQSPRYKIIEKKQPVAFWCNPISGHNTLYWYLQNLGQGPELLIRYENEEAVDDSQLPKDRFSAERLKGVDSTLKIQPAELGDSAVYLCASSLDGASTDTQYFGPGTRLTVL.

This clone was seen once. The chain has TRBV5-4 and TRBJ2-1; 9 bases fit TRBD1. Trimming cost V 2 bases and J 5 bases; bases outside gene matches: 11. Germline V gives CDR1 SGHNT, CDR2 YYREEE (reference sequence). This CDR3 is built from 17 residues. The CDR3 sequence: CASSFYPGQGMDNEQFF. CDR3 DNA: TGTGCCAGCAGCTTTTACCCGGGACAGGGAATGGACAATGAGCAGTTCTTC.

The chain uses TRBV7-3 and TRBJ2-1; D may be TRBD1 (6 bases). This CDR3 has 17 amino acids. Germline V lookup: CDR1 SGHTA, CDR2 FQGTGA. The germline V and J ends were trimmed by 5 bases and 3 bases, with 20 bases remaining between them. In DNA form, the CDR3 reads TGTGCCAGCAGCCCCTTTCGGACGGTCAGGGGCTACAATGAGCAGTTCTTC. This gives the protein CASSPFRTVRGYNEQFF.

The V and J genes are TRBV27 and TRBJ2-3; D gene ambiguous. The germline gives CDR1 MNHEY, CDR2 SMNVEV (reference sequence). This CDR3 is built from 13 residues. V was shortened by 0 bases and J by 4 bases, with 5 bases between the two germline ends. The CDR3, as DNA: TGTGCCAGCAGTTTATCGTTCGCAGATACGCAGTATTTT. It encodes CASSLSFADTQYF.